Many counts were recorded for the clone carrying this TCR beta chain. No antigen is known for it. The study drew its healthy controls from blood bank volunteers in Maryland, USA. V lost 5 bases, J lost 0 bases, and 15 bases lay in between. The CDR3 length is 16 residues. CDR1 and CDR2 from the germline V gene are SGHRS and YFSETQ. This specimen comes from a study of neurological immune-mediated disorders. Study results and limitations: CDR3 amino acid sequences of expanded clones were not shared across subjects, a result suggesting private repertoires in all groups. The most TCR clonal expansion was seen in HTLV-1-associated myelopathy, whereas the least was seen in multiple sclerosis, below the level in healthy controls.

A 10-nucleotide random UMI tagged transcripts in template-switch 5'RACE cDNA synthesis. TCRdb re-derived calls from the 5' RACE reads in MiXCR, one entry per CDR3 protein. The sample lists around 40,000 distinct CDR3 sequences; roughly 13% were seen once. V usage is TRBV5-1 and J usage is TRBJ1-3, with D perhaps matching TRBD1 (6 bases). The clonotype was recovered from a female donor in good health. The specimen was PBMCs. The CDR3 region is CASSRVDRNSGNTIYF. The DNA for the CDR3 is TGCGCCAGCAGTCGAGTGGACAGAAACTCTGGAAACACCATATATTTT. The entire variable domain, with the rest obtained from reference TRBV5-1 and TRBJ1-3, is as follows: KAGVTQTPRYLIKTRGQQVTLSCSPISGHRSVSWYQQTPGQGLQFLFEYFSETQRNKGNFPGRFSGRQFSNSRSEMNVSTLELGDSALYLCASSRVDRNSGNTIYFGEGSWLTVV.